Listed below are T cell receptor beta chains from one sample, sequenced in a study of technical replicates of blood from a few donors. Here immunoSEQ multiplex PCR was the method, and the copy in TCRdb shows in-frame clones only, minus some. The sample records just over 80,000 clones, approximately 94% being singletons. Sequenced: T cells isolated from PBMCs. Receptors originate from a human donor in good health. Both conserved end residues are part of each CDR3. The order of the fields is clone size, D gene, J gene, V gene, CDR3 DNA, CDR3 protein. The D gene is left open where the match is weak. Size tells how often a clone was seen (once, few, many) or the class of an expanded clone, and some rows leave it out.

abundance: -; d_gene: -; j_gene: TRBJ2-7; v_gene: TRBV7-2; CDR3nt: TGTGCCAGCAGCTTAACACAGGGTTACGAGCAGTACTTC; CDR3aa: CASSLTQGYEQYF
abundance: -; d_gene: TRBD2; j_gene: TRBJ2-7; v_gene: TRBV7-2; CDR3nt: TGTGCCAGCAGCTCGACTAGCGGGCCCTACGGGCAGTACTTC; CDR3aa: CASSSTSGPYGQYF
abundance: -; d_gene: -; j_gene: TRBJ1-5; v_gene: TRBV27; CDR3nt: TGTGCCAGCAGTTTATCGTTTCAGGGAAGGCCCCAGCATTTT; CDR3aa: CASSLSFQGRPQHF
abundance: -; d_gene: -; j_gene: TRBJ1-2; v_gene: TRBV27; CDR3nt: TGTGCCAGCAGCTATGGTACAGGGATCAGCTACACCTTC; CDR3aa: CASSYGTGISYTF
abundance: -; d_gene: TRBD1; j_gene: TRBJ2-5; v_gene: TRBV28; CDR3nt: TGTGCCAGCACATCCGACAGGGGACCGCAAGAGACCCAGTACTTC; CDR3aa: CASTSDRGPQETQYF
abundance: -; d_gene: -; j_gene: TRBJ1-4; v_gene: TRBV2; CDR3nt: TGTGCCAGCATCAAAAACCCACTTAATGAAAAACTGTTTTTT; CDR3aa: CASIKNPLNEKLFF
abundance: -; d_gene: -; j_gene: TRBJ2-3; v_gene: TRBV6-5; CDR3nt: TGTGCCAGCAGGTGGACAGTCACAGATACGCAGTATTTT; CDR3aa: CASRWTVTDTQYF
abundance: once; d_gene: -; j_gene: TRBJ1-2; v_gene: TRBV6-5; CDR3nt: TGTGCCAGCAGCCTGACAGTACTCTATGGCTACACCTTC; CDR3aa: CASSLTVLYGYTF
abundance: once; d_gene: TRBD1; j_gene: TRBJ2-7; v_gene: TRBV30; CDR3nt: TGTGCCTGGACCCTCGGGACAGGAGCCTACGAGCAGTACTTC; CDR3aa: CAWTLGTGAYEQYF
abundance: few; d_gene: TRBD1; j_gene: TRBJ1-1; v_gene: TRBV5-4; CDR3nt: TGTGCCAGCAGCGCGTCAGGGGGTGGGGTGACCGAAGCTTTCTTT; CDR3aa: CASSASGGGVTEAFF
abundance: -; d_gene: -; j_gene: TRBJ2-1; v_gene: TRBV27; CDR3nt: TGTGCCAGCAGTAGACTGGAGAGCTCCTACAATGAGCAGTTCTTC; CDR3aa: CASSRLESSYNEQFF
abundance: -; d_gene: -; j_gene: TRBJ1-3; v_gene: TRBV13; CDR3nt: TGTGCCAGCAGCCTGGGGCCAGGACGATTCTCTGGAAACACCATATATTTT; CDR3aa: CASSLGPGRFSGNTIYF
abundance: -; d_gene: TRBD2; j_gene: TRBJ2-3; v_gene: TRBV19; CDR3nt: TGTGCCAGTAGCTTGTTAGCGGGAGGGCCAGATACGCAGTATTTT; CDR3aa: CASSLLAGGPDTQYF
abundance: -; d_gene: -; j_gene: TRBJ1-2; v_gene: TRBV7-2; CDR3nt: TGTGCCAGCAGCTTAGCCGGTTCCTCAGCGGGGGTAGTTGGCTACACCTTC; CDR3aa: CASSLAGSSAGVVGYTF
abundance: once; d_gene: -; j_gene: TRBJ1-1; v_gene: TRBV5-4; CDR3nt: TGTGCCAGCAGCTCCGTACCGGGGAACACTGAAGCTTTCTTT; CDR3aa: CASSSVPGNTEAFF